These 7 T cell receptor beta chains were sequenced from one sample in a study of shared T cell receptors in the human thymus. Measured with immunoSEQ multiplex PCR; TCRdb has only the in-frame clones, and not every one. The sample holds 550,000 to 800,000 clones, roughly 85% seen once. This same sample was also taken into another study, of human thymus T cells.

Sequencing was performed on thymocytes. Receptors were obtained from a girl in the first two years of life with a congenital heart defect.

This clone came up a few times. The chain carries TRBV29-1 and TRBJ1-1, with a tentative D call TRBD1 (6 bases). V was pared by 4 bases and J by 3 bases, with 9 bases between. The germline V gene has CDR1 SQVTM and CDR2 ANQGSEA. The CDR3 covers 12 residues. The CDR3 reads CSVVGGDTEAFF. Written as DNA, the CDR3 is TGCAGCGTTGTAGGGGGGGACACTGAAGCTTTCTTT.

The chain is built from TRBV28 and TRBJ2-2, with TRBD2 identical over 14 bases. The CDR3 is 19 amino acids. V gave up 11 bases and J gave up 4 bases; unmatched junction bases: 18. Per the germline V gene, CDR1 is MDHEN and CDR2 is SYDVKM. The CDR3 here is CAVQSGRLAGGPSTGELFF. CDR3 coding DNA: TGTGCCGTACAATCAGGGCGACTAGCGGGGGGGCCGTCCACCGGGGAGCTGTTTTTT.

This rearrangement joins TRBV4-3 to TRBJ1-3; D is unresolved. The CDR3 covers 17 residues. The V end was cut by 4 bases, the J end by 0 bases, with 16 bases between. The germline gives CDR1 LGHNA, CDR2 YSLEER. In nucleotides, the CDR3 is TGCGCCAGCAGCCTAGCCCACCGCGGGGACTCTGGAAACACCATATATTTT. It is translated as CASSLAHRGDSGNTIYF.

This clone was detected only once. The chain recombines TRBV4-3 with TRBJ2-5, with TRBD1 identical over 9 bases. With 1 base clipped from V and 3 bases from J, the junction kept 9 bases outside the gene matches. The germline CDR1 and CDR2 sequences are LGHNA and YSLEER. This CDR3 comprises 17 residues. For the CDR3, the DNA is TGCGCCAGCAGCCAAGGACCCGGACAGGGGATTAAAGAGACCCAGTACTTC. It translates to CASSQGPGQGIKETQYF.

The chain carries TRBV6-1 and TRBJ2-5; the match to TRBD1 covers 7 bases. Unmatched junction bases numbered 1, after V lost 2 bases and J lost 4 bases. CDR3 length: 13 residues. CDR1 is MNHNS, CDR2 SASEGT, per germline. The CDR3 spells CASSENRGETQYF. The CDR3 DNA follows: TGTGCCAGCAGTGAAAACAGGGGAGAGACCCAGTACTTC.

The chain recombines TRBV18 with TRBJ1-1; no definite D call. CDR1 is KGHSH, CDR2 LQKENI, per germline. V lost 2 bases, J lost 3 bases, and 13 bases lay in between. This CDR3 is 15 amino acids long. In nucleotides, the CDR3 is TGTGCCAGCTCACCAATTCGGGGTGGGGACACTGAAGCTTTCTTT. Translated, it gives CASSPIRGGDTEAFF.

The chain has TRBV4-1 and TRBJ2-7; D remains unclear. V lost 3 bases, J lost 2 bases, and 11 bases lay in between. Looked up from germline, CDR1 is MGHRA and CDR2 is YSYEKL. CDR3 size: 14 residues. CDR3 protein: CASSHHIWPYEQYF. CDR3 in DNA: TGCGCCAGCAGCCATCACATCTGGCCCTACGAGCAGTACTTC.